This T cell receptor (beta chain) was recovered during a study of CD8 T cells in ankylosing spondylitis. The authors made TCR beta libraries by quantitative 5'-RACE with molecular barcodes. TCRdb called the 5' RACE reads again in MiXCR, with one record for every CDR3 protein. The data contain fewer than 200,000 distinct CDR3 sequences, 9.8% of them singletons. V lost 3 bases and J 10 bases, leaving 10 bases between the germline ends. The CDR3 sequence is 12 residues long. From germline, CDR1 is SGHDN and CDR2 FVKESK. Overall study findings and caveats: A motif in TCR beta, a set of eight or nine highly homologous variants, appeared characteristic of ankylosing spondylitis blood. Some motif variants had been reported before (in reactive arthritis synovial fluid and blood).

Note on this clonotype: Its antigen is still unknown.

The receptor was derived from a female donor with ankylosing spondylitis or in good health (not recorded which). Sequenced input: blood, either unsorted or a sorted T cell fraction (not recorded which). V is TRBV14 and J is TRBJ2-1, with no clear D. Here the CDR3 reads CASSHSAEEQFF. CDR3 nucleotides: TGTGCCAGCAGCCACAGCGCGGAGGAGCAGTTCTTC.